These 32 T cell receptor beta chains share one sample of origin, sequenced in a study of low-dose radiotherapy and immunotherapy resistance in tumors. The time point is: after trial treatment. Treatment noted: LDRT plus nivolumab, ipilimumab, low-dose cyclophosphamide and aspirin (RACIN trial). First-strand cDNA used TRAV- and TRBV-specific primers, covering alpha and beta chains. For amplifying TCRs, the PCR ran for about 19 cycles with Phusion, which was used together with a constant-region primer and the adapter on the V primers. TCRdb re-called the reads through MiXCR, storing one row per CDR3 protein. The profile covers under 95,000 distinct CDR3 sequences, with about 17% appearing a single time and roughly 1.4% taken by the ten largest. The sample here was PBMCs, taken after low-dose radiotherapy plus immunotherapy. The source is a male donor with prostate cancer.

This clonotype was recorded many times. As DNA, the CDR3 is TGTGCCATCAGTGAGTCAGGACGCTCTGGGGCCAACGTCCTGACTTTC. Protein sequence: CAISESGRSGANVLTF. This chain joins TRBV10-3 and TRBJ2-6; D is ambiguous. The CDR3 loop spans 16 amino acids. V shed 0 bases and J shed 0 bases, with 6 bases lying between them. Germline-derived CDR1 and CDR2 are ENHRY and SYGVKD.

This clonotype was seen many times. V usage is TRBV6-2 or TRBV6-3 and J usage is TRBJ2-3; no reliable D call. The CDR3 covers 12 residues. The germline V and J ends were trimmed by 10 bases and 6 bases, with 14 bases remaining between them. Germline lookup yields CDR1 MNHEY and CDR2 SVGEGT. CDR3 coding DNA: TGTGCCATCTCTTCCCCCGGGGATACGCAGTATTTT. It yields the protein CAISSPGDTQYF.

This clonotype was seen many times. The CDR3 region has the DNA TGCAGTGCTAGAGATGAAACAGCCGCCTATGGCTACACCTTC. As protein: CSARDETAAYGYTF. The chain combines TRBV20-1 with TRBJ1-2, with D hard to call. Per the germline V gene, CDR1 is DFQATT and CDR2 is SNEGSKA (reference sequence). The V gene lost 0 bases and the J gene lost 4 bases, with 12 bases spanning the gap. The CDR3 runs to 14 residues.

This clonotype came up many times. The chain carries TRBV7-2 and TRBJ1-5, with D possibly TRBD1 on 5 matching bases. V shed 3 bases and J shed 4 bases, with 7 bases lying between them. Germline CDR1 SGHTA, CDR2 FQGNSA. CDR3 length equals 13 residues. The CDR3 protein is CASSFTGNQPQHF. The CDR3 nucleotides read TGTGCCAGCAGCTTTACAGGAAATCAGCCCCAGCATTTT.

This clonotype was detected many times. Written as DNA, the CDR3 is TGTGCCAGCAGTGACCCAGGGTGGTACTCTGGAAACACCATATATTTT. The encoded protein is CASSDPGWYSGNTIYF. The chain has TRBV13 and TRBJ1-3; D is perhaps TRBD1 (5 bases). V was trimmed by 6 bases and J by 0 bases, leaving 15 bases between them. Germline V gene data show CDR1 as PRHDT and CDR2 as FYEKMQ (reference sequence). The CDR3 contains 16 residues.

This clonotype showed up many times. The chain has TRBV30 and TRBJ1-3; D unclear. V was clipped by 3 bases and J by 0 bases, with 9 bases between them. Looked up from germline, CDR1 is GTSNPN and CDR2 is SVGIG (reference sequence). This CDR3 is 14 amino acids long. The CDR3 is CAWRAYGSGNTIYF. CDR3 coding DNA: TGTGCCTGGAGGGCGTACGGCTCTGGAAACACCATATATTTT. Drawing the rest from reference TRBV30 and TRBJ1-3, the complete variable domain is SQTIHQWPATLVQPVGSPLSLECTVEGTSNPNLYWYRQAAGRGLQLLFYSVGIGQISSEVPQNLSASRPQDRQFILSSKKLLLSDSGFYLCAWRAYGSGNTIYFGEGSWLTVV.

This clonotype was seen only once. The chain links TRBV28 to TRBJ2-1; tentatively, D is TRBD1 or TRBD2 (6 bases each). The CDR3 is 18 amino acids. Trimming took off 5 bases at V and 3 bases at J, with 23 bases between the two ends. The germline gives CDR1 MDHEN, CDR2 SYDVKM. CDR3 DNA: TGTGCCAGCAGTCTCACGGGGGCAGGGGATGGGGGCTACAATGAGCAGTTCTTC. It encodes CASSLTGAGDGGYNEQFF.

This clonotype showed up many times. The genes are TRBV3-1 and TRBJ2-4; no definite D call. The CDR3 spans 16 residues. Germline values: CDR1 LGHDT, CDR2 YNNKEL (reference sequence). V dropped 1 base and J dropped 0 bases, with 10 bases sitting between them. CDR3 sequence (DNA): TGTGCCAGCAGCCAAGCTGGCACTCTAGCCAAAAACATTCAGTACTTC. Its protein is CASSQAGTLAKNIQYF.

The chain couples TRBV28 to TRBJ2-7; 9 bases agree with TRBD2. This CDR3 is 15 amino acids long. The V segment lost 6 bases and the J segment 6 bases; nucleotides outside the gene matches: 12. Germline CDR1 is MDHEN and CDR2 is SYDVKM. This chain's CDR3 is CASSRGASGKVEQYV. The CDR3 DNA sequence: TGTGCCAGCAGCCGAGGGGCTAGCGGGAAAGTCGAGCAGTACGTC.

At least ten counts were recorded for this clonotype. The chain links TRBV7-3 to TRBJ2-1; maybe TRBD2 (5 bases). Between the trimmed V and J ends, which lost 3 bases and 6 bases, there was a span of 12 bases. Germline V gene data show CDR1 as SGHTA and CDR2 as FQGTGA. The CDR3 consists of 14 residues. CDR3 in amino acids: CASSFTGGVNEQFF. CDR3 nucleotides: TGTGCCAGCAGCTTCACCGGAGGAGTCAATGAGCAGTTCTTC.

Note on this clonotype: This likely came from a read error, as a far larger clone is one base away. This CDR3 is CASSSKTTGDYETKYF. The CDR3 DNA follows: TGTGCCAGCAGTTCGAAGACGACAGGGGATTATGAGACCAAGTACTTC. The chain employs TRBV27 and TRBJ2-5, with 8 bases aligning to TRBD1. The CDR3 runs to 16 residues. From germline, CDR1 is MNHEY and CDR2 SMNVEV (reference sequence).

This clonotype was seen many times. The chain has TRBV28 and TRBJ2-1; TRBD2 agrees at 9 bases. The CDR3 consists of 15 residues. The germline V gene has CDR1 MDHEN and CDR2 SYDVKM. Trimming took 7 bases from V and 7 from J; bases not matched to a gene: 11. The CDR3 coding sequence is TGTGCCAGCAACGTACGGAGCGGGGGGAGAAATGAGCAGTTCTTC. Its translation is CASNVRSGGRNEQFF.

The sample holds a few counts of this clonotype. The V gene is TRBV28, the J gene TRBJ2-2; 12 bases match TRBD2. Germline values: CDR1 MDHEN, CDR2 SYDVKM. The J segment lost 6 bases and the V segment lost 6 bases, leaving 11 bases of the junction unmatched. The CDR3 covers 17 residues. The CDR3 protein is CASSPATSGRRAGELFF. The CDR3 DNA reads as TGTGCCAGCAGCCCCGCGACTAGCGGGAGACGGGCCGGGGAGCTGTTTTTT.

This clonotype was found many times. V and J are TRBV7-2 and TRBJ2-1, with D unresolved. V lost 3 bases, J lost 7 bases, and 22 bases lay in between. The germline V gene has CDR1 SGHTA and CDR2 FQGNSA. This CDR3 is built from 17 residues. The CDR3 spells CASSFYPSVPSENEQFF. The CDR3 DNA follows: TGTGCCAGCAGCTTCTATCCCTCCGTCCCCTCGGAGAATGAGCAGTTCTTC.

Notes on this clonotype: This is likely an artifact of a read error, given a far larger clone one base away. The chain recombines TRBV5-3 with TRBJ2-3; 10 bases are a match to TRBD2. TRBV5-3 is annotated as an ORF whose role is uncertain. The CDR3 consists of 14 residues. J gave up 3 bases and V 10 bases, and 8 bases lay outside the gene matches. The CDR3 sequence: CAGSWGLATDTQYF. Written as DNA, the CDR3 is TGTGCCGGCAGCTGGGGACTAGCGACAGATACGCAGTATTTT.

This clonotype was seen ten or more times. The rearrangement joins TRBV28 to TRBJ2-1; 9 bases agree with TRBD2. This CDR3 region has 14 residues. Trimming removed 4 bases from V and 9 bases from J; junction bases left unmatched: 7. Per the germline V gene, CDR1 is MDHEN and CDR2 is SYDVKM. Here the CDR3 reads CASSSASGIIEQFF. Here the CDR3 DNA reads TGTGCCAGCAGTTCAGCTAGCGGGATAATTGAGCAGTTCTTC.

This clonotype was seen ten or more times. V usage is TRBV25-1 and J usage is TRBJ1-6; 9 bases are a match to TRBD1. Germline CDR1 and CDR2: MGHDK and SYGVNS. J was trimmed by 5 bases and V by 6 bases; bases with no gene match: 11. The CDR3 loop spans 17 amino acids. CDR3 residues: CASRRSGTGRNNSPLHF. The CDR3 region has the DNA TGTGCCAGCAGGCGATCCGGGACAGGGAGGAATAATTCACCCCTCCACTTT.

Ten or more counts support this clonotype. V gene TRBV10-3 combines with J gene TRBJ1-1, with 7 positions matching TRBD1. CDR1 and CDR2 (germline): ENHRY, SYGVKD. This CDR3 spans 17 amino acids. Germline trimming cut 2 bases from V and 4 bases from J; bases unmatched to any gene: 13. CDR3 in amino acids: CAISEPRTGSGVTEAFF. CDR3 in DNA: TGTGCCATCAGTGAGCCTCGGACAGGTTCAGGTGTCACTGAAGCTTTCTTT.

This clonotype was detected ten times or more. This sequence joins TRBV19 and TRBJ1-5, with a tentative D call TRBD1 (5 bases). Germline loops: CDR1 LNHDA, CDR2 SQIVND (reference sequence). The CDR3 sequence is 14 residues long. Trimming cost V 2 bases and J 7 bases, with 12 bases left between them. The CDR3 region is CASSILGVGQPQHF. The CDR3 DNA reads TGTGCCAGTAGTATATTGGGGGTTGGACAGCCCCAGCATTTT.

In the case of this clonotype: With only one base between it and a far larger clone, this is likely a read error. The chain recombines TRBV20-1 with TRBJ2-7; a weak D match, TRBD2 (5 bases). The V and J ends lost 7 bases and 7 bases respectively, with 17 bases between them. The CDR3 is 12 residues long. CDR1 is DFQATT and CDR2 is SNEGSKA in the germline V gene (reference sequence). CDR3 nucleotide sequence: TGCAGTGGAGGACCCGGGAATGGTGAGCAGTACTTC. It yields the protein CSGGPGNGEQYF.

Concerning this clonotype: This may be a read error: a much more frequent sequence differs by one nucleotide. The V gene is TRBV7-9, the J gene TRBJ1-1, with 7 bases lining up with TRBD1. CDR3 size: 16 residues. Germline values: CDR1 SEHNR, CDR2 FQNEAQ (reference sequence). V shed 5 bases, J shed 1 base, and the junction held 10 bases outside the gene matches. In DNA form, the CDR3 reads TGTGCCAGCAGCCAAATTCAGCGACAGGGGAACACTGAAGCTTTCTTT. Translation: CASSQIQRQGNTEAFF.

The table lists this clonotype with many counts. J is TRBJ1-3 and V is TRBV4-2; D is uncertain. V was cut by 5 bases and J by 4 bases, with 9 bases left in between. Germline CDR1 LGHNA, CDR2 YNFKEQ. This CDR3 has 13 amino acids. DNA for the CDR3: TGTGCCAGCAGCTCGGGAGCCGGAAACACCATATATTTT. Its protein is CASSSGAGNTIYF.

This clonotype occurred a few times. This chain links TRBV5-4 with TRBJ1-2; TRBD1 agrees at 7 bases. The CDR3 has 14 residues. Germline V gene data show CDR1 as SGHNT and CDR2 as YYREEE (reference sequence). J lost 6 bases, V lost 2 bases, and 7 bases had no gene match. CDR3 sequence (DNA): TGTGCCAGCAGCTTCTTGACAGGGTCGGATGGCTACACCTTC. Amino acids: CASSFLTGSDGYTF.

The V gene is TRBV6-1, the J gene TRBJ1-1; 9 positions match TRBD1. Trimming at V came to 10 bases and at J to 7 bases, leaving 7 bases not matched to a gene. The CDR3 has 12 amino acids. Germline V gives CDR1 MNHNS, CDR2 SASEGT. The CDR3 DNA sequence: TGTGCCACCCAAACAGGGGGCGGTGAAGCTTTCTTT. As protein: CATQTGGGEAFF.

Ten or more counts support this clonotype. The chain carries TRBV7-3 and TRBJ2-3; 10 bases map to TRBD2. J lost 2 bases, V lost 0 bases, and 2 bases had no gene match. This CDR3 is built from 16 residues. Germline CDR1 reads SGHTA; CDR2 reads FQGTGA. CDR3 in amino acids: CASSLTGTSVTDTQYF. DNA of the CDR3: TGTGCCAGCAGCTTAACCGGGACTAGCGTCACAGATACGCAGTATTTT.

This clonotype was seen repeatedly, ten times or more. J is TRBJ2-1 and V is TRBV10-3; 9 nucleotides align to TRBD2. The germline V gene has CDR1 ENHRY and CDR2 SYGVKD. V lost 5 bases, J lost 10 bases, and 12 bases stayed unmatched. The length of the CDR3 is 15 residues. The CDR3 DNA is TGTGCCATCAGTCGGGGACTAGCTGACGCAGGCGAGCAGTTCTTC. Translating it yields CAISRGLADAGEQFF.

This clonotype was found many times. The chain combines TRBV4-1 with TRBJ2-1, with D perhaps matching TRBD2 (6 bases). The CDR3 loop spans 15 amino acids. Germline assignment: CDR1 MGHRA and CDR2 YSYEKL. The V gene lost 3 bases and the J gene lost 9 bases, with 18 bases spanning the gap. The CDR3 nucleotides are TGCGCCAGCAGCCAGGTTTCCGGGACTTGGGGTGAGCAGTTCTTC. Translation gives CASSQVSGTWGEQFF.

This clonotype came up many times. The V and J genes are TRBV13 and TRBJ2-7, with 8 bases matching TRBD2. Germline CDR1 reads PRHDT; CDR2 reads FYEKMQ (reference sequence). With 2 bases clipped from V and 6 bases from J, the junction kept 0 bases outside the gene matches. This CDR3 contains 12 residues. CDR3 bases: TGTGCCAGCAGCTTAAGCGGGGGCGAGCAGTACTTC. Translating it yields CASSLSGGEQYF.

This clonotype was counted only a few times. The gene calls are TRBV29-1 and TRBJ2-2, with D perhaps TRBD2 (6 bases). Trimming removed 5 bases at V and 3 bases at J, with 10 bases between. Germline V gene sequence: CDR1 SQVTM, CDR2 ANQGSEA. This CDR3 has 13 amino acids. CDR3 bases: TGCAGCGTTTATGCGGGATACACCGGGGAGCTGTTTTTT. Translation gives CSVYAGYTGELFF.

This chain joins TRBV5-1 and TRBJ2-7; D is perhaps TRBD1 or TRBD2 (6 bases each). Trimming shortened V by 3 bases and J by 6 bases, and 19 bases separated the two germline ends. Germline CDR1 reads SGHRS; CDR2 reads YFSETQ. The CDR3 loop spans 15 amino acids. The CDR3 reads CASSSGPAGDSEQYF. CDR3 in DNA: TGCGCCAGCAGCTCCGGACCCGCAGGGGACTCCGAGCAGTACTTC.

A remark on this clonotype: This likely traces to a read error, being one base from a far larger clone. This chain joins TRBV28 and TRBJ2-1; 10 bases fit TRBD1. The CDR3 has 18 amino acids. Germline V gene lookup returns CDR1 MDHEN and CDR2 SYDVKM. Trimming at V came to 6 bases and at J to 13 bases, leaving 24 bases not matched to a gene. In DNA form, the CDR3 reads TGTGCCAGCAGGGACAGGGGGAGGGAGGGAATAGCCAAAAACATTCAGTTCTTC. Its translation: CASRDRGREGIAKNIQFF.

This clonotype has ten or more counts. The V call is TRBV19, the J call TRBJ1-1; 8 positions agree with TRBD1. Germline V gene lookup returns CDR1 LNHDA and CDR2 SQIVND (reference sequence). Germline trimming cut 6 bases from V and 4 bases from J; bases unmatched to any gene: 22. There are 19 residues in the CDR3. CDR3 bases: TGTGCCAGTAGACCCAGGGGGCCCCCCGGGCGGGGTAATACCACTGAAGCTTTCTTT. As protein: CASRPRGPPGRGNTTEAFF.